This T cell receptor (beta chain) was captured in a study of T-cell memory formation after mild COVID-19. Study findings and constraints: Contracting CD4+ clones were located mainly in CM and EM, and CD8+ clones in EMRA.

Trimming stripped 5 bases from V and 3 bases from J, with 13 bases between. CDR3 size: 14 residues. CDR1 is KGHSH, CDR2 LQKENI, per germline. This clonotype appeared a few times. Antigen specificity is unknown. TCRdb itself ran the 5' RACE reads through MiXCR, one entry per CDR3 protein. The profile shows around 430,000 distinct CDR3 sequences, 15% to 20% of them singletons. The sequenced material came from PBMCs or a T cell subset sorted from them (not recorded which). This TCR was recovered from a man aged 18 to 29 who had mild COVID-19 (a few samples of this study predate the infection). Cell type and time point are not known. This chain uses TRBV18 with TRBJ1-1; TRBD1 is a possible D gene (5 bases). CDR3 in DNA: TGTGCCAGCTCAGGGGCGGGAGGCGACACTGAAGCTTTCTTT. Protein: CASSGAGGDTEAFF.